This TCR beta chain came from a study of early T cells in non-severe SARS-CoV-2 infection. Overall study: Sequencing targeted bulk RNA from unsorted whole blood, leaving chains unpaired.

Researchers tagged individual cDNA molecules with unique molecular identifiers. TCRdb re-analysed the 5' RACE reads in MiXCR, keeping a single row per CDR3 protein. Of about 60,000 distinct CDR3 sequences in the sample, about 12% were seen once. Findings and caveats of the study: VDJdb matching skewed toward anti-spike CD8 responses, missing private and CD4 specificities.

The CDR3 has 12 amino acids. Germline CDR1 is LNHDA and CDR2 is SQIVND (reference sequence). The junction had 3 bases not matched to a gene; V was cut back by 9 bases and J by 3 bases. This clonotype has just a few counts. Its antigen remains unknown. The TCR comes from an adult who was a healthcare worker with PCR-confirmed SARS-CoV-2 infection or an uninfected control (not recorded which). Sequenced material: whole blood. The rearrangement links TRBV19 to TRBJ2-5; 8 bases map to TRBD1. The CDR3 DNA reads as TGTGCCAGCGGACAGGGAAAAGAGACCCAGTACTTC. Protein: CASGQGKETQYF.